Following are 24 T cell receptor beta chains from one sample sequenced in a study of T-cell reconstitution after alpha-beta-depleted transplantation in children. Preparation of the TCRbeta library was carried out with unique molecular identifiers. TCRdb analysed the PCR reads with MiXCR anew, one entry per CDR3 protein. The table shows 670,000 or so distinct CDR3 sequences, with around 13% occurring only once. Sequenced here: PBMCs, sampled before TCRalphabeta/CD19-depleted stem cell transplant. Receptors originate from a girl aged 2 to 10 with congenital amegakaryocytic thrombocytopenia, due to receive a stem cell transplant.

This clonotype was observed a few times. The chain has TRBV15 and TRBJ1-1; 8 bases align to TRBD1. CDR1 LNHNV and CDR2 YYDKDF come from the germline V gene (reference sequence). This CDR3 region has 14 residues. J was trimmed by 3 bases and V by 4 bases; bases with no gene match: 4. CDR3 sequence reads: CATSTGTGDTEAFF. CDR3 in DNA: TGTGCCACCAGCACCGGGACAGGCGACACTGAAGCTTTCTTT.

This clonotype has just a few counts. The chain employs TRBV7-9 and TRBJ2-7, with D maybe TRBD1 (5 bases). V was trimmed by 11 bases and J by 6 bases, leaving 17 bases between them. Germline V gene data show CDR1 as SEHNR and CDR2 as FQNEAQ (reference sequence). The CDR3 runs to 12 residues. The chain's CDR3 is CACGYQGPEQYF. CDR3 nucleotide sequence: TGTGCCTGCGGATACCAGGGCCCCGAGCAGTACTTC.

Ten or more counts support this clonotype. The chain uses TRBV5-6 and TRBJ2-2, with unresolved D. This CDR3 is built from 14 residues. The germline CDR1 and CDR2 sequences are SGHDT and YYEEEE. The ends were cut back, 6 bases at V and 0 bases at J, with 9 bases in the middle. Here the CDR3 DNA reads TGTGCCAGCAACAACCCCTCGAACACCGGGGAGCTGTTTTTT. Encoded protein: CASNNPSNTGELFF.

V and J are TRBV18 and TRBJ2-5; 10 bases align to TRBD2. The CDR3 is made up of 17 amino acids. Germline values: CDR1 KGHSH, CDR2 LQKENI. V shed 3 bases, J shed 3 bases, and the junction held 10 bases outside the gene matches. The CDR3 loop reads CASSPLFTSGTEETQYF. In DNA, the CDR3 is TGTGCCAGCTCACCTCTTTTTACTAGCGGGACAGAAGAGACCCAGTACTTC.

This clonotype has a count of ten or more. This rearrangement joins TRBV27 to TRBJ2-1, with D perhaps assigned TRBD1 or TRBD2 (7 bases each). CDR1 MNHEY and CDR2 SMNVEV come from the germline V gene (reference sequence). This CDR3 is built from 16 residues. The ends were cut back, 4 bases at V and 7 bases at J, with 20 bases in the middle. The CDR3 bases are TGTGCCAGCAGTTCAGAGATGCAGGGGGGGTCTAATGAGCAGTTCTTC. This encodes CASSSEMQGGSNEQFF.

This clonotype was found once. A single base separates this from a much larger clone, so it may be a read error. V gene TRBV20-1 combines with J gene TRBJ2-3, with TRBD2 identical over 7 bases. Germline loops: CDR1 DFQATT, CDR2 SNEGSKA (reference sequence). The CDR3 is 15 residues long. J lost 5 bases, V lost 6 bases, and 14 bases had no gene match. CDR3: CSAGGTLGGIDTQYF. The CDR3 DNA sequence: TGCAGTGCGGGAGGGACCTTGGGAGGGATAGATACGCAGTATTTT.

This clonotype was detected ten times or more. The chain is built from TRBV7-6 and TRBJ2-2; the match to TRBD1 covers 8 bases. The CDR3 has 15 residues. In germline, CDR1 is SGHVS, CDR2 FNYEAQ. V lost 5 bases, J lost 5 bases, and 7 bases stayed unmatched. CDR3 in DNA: TGTGCCAGCAGCCCCGGGACAGGACTTACCGGGGAGCTGTTTTTT. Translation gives CASSPGTGLTGELFF.

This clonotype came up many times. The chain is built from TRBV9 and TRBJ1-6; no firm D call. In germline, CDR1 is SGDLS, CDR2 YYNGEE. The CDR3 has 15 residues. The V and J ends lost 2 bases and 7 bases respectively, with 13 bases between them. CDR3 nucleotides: TGTGCCAGCAGCGTTAGCACCGACGGGAATTCACCCCTCCACTTT. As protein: CASSVSTDGNSPLHF. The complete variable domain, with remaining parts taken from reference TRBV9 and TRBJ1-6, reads DSGVTQTPKHLITATGQRVTLRCSPRSGDLSVYWYQQSLDQGLQFLIQYYNGEERAKGNILERFSAQQFPDLHSELNLSSLELGDSALYFCASSVSTDGNSPLHFGNGTRLTVT.

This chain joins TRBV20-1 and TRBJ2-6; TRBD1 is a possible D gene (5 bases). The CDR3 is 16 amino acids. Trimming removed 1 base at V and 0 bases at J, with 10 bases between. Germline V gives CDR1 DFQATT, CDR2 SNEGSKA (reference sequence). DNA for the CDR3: TGCAGTGCTAGAGGGGTAACAGGCTCTGGGGCCAACGTCCTGACTTTC. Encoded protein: CSARGVTGSGANVLTF.

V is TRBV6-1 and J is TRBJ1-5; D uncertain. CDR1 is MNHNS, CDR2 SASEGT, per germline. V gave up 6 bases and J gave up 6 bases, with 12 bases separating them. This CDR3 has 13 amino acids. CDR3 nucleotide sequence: TGTGCCAGCAGAGTTTCCGCGGCTCAGCCCCAGCATTTT. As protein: CASRVSAAQPQHF.

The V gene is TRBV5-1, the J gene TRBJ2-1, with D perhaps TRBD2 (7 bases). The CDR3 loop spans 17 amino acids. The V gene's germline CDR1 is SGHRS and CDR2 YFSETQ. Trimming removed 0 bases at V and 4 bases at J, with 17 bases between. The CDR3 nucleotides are TGCGCCAGCAGCTTGGCCGGGGGGCGCGGCTCGTACAATGAGCAGTTCTTC. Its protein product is CASSLAGGRGSYNEQFF.

This chain's CDR3 is CSASRRGPSYQETQYF. In DNA, the CDR3 is TGCAGTGCTAGTCGACGAGGCCCTAGCTACCAAGAGACCCAGTACTTC. This chain connects TRBV20-1 to TRBJ2-5; D may be TRBD2 (5 bases). The V gene's germline CDR1 is DFQATT and CDR2 SNEGSKA (reference sequence). The CDR3 sequence is 16 residues long. With 3 bases removed from V and 0 bases from J, the gap between germline ends came to 17 bases.

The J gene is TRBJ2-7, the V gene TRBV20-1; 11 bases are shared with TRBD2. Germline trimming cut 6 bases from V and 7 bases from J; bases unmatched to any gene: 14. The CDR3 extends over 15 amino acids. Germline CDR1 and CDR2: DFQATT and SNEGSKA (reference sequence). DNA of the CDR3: TGCAGTGCCACTCTAGCGGGAGGCAGTAGGGGGGAGCAGTACTTC. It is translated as CSATLAGGSRGEQYF.

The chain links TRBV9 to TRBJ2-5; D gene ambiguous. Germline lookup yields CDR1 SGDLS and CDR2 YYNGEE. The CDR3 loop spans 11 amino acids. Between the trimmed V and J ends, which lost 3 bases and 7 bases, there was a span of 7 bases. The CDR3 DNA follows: TGTGCCAGCAGCGCAGACGGGACCCAGTACTTC. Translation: CASSADGTQYF.

The CDR3 here is CSARVTGAGELFF. The CDR3 DNA is TGCAGTGCTAGAGTAACGGGGGCCGGGGAGCTGTTTTTT. The rearrangement links TRBV20-1 to TRBJ2-2; possible D gene TRBD2, 6 bases. The CDR3 contains 13 residues. Trimming cost V 1 base and J 6 bases, with 9 bases left between them. The V gene's germline CDR1 is DFQATT and CDR2 SNEGSKA (reference sequence).

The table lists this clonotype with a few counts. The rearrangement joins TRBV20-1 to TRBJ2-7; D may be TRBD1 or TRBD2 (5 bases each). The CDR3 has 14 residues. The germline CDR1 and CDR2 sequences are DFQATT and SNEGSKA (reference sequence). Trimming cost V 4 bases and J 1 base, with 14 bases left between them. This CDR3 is CSATTPGPSYEQYF. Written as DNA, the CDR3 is TGCAGTGCTACTACTCCGGGACCGTCCTACGAGCAGTACTTC.

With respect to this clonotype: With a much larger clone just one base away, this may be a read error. The CDR3 DNA is TGTGCCAGCAGATTTGGAGGGGCTGATGAGCAGTTCTTC. It encodes CASRFGGADEQFF. The V call is TRBV6-1, the J call TRBJ2-1, with D possibly being TRBD2 (6 bases). Trimming removed 6 bases from V and 8 bases from J, with 14 bases in between. This CDR3 spans 13 amino acids. Germline V gives CDR1 MNHNS, CDR2 SASEGT.

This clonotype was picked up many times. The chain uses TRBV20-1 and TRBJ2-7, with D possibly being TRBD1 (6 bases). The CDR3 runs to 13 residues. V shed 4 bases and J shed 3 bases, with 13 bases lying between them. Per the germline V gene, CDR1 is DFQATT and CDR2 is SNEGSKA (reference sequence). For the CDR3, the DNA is TGCAGTGCTACCCGCGACAGGAGCTACGAGCAGTACTTC. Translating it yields CSATRDRSYEQYF.

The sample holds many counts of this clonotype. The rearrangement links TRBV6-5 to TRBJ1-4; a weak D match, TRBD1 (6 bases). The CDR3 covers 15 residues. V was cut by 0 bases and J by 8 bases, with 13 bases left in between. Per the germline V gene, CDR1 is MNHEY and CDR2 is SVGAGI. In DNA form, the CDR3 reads TGTGCCAGCAGTTACTCGGGGGCAGAGGGGGAAAAACTGTTTTTT. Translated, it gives CASSYSGAEGEKLFF.

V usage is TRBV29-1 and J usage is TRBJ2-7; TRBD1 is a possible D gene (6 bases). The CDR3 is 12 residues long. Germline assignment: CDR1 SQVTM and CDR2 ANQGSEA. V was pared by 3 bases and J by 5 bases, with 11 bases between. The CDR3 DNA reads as TGCAGCGTTGAGACAGGTGCTAACGAGCAGTACTTC. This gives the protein CSVETGANEQYF.

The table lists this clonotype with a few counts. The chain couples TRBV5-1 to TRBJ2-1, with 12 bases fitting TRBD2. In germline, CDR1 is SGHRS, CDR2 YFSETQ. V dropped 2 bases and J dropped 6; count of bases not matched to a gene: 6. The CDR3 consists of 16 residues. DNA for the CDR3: TGCGCCAGCAGCTTACCCCCTAGCGGGAGGGCCAATGAGCAGTTCTTC. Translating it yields CASSLPPSGRANEQFF.

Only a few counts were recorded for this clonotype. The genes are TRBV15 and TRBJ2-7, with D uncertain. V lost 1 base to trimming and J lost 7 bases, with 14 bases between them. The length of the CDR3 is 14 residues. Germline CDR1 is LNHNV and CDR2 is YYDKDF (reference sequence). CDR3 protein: CATSRVTFAGEQYF. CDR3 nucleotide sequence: TGTGCCACCAGCAGAGTGACATTTGCTGGTGAGCAGTACTTC.

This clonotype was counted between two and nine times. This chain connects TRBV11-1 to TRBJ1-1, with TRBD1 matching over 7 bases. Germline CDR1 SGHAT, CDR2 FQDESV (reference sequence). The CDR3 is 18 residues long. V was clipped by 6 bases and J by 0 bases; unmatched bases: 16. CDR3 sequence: CASRSRPQAGGMNTEAFF. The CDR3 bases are TGTGCCAGCAGATCTCGACCCCAAGCAGGGGGAATGAACACTGAAGCTTTCTTT.

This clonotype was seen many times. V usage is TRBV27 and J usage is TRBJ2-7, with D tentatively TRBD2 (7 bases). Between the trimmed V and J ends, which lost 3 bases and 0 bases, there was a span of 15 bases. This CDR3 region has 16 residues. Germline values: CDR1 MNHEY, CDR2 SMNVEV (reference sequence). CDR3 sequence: CASSFGGRGISYEQYF. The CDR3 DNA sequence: TGTGCCAGCAGTTTTGGGGGGAGGGGGATCTCCTACGAGCAGTACTTC.